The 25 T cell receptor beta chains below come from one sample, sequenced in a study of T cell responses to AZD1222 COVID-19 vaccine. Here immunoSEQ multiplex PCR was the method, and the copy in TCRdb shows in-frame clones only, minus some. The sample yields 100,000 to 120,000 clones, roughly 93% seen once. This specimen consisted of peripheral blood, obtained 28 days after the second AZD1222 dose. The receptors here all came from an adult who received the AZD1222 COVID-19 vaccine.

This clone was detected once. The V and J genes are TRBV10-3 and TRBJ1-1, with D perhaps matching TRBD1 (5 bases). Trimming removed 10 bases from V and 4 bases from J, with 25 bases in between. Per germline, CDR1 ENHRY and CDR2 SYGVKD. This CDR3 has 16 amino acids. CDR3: CATRQFDSGGTTEAFF. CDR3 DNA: TGTGCCACCCGCCAGTTCGATTCGGGCGGGACCACTGAAGCTTTCTTT.

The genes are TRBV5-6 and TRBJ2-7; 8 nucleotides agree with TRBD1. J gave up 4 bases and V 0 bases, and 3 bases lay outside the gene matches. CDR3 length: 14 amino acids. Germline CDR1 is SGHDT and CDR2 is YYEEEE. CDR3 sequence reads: CASSLGRGQYEQYF. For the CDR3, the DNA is TGTGCCAGCAGCTTGGGCAGGGGGCAATACGAGCAGTACTTC.

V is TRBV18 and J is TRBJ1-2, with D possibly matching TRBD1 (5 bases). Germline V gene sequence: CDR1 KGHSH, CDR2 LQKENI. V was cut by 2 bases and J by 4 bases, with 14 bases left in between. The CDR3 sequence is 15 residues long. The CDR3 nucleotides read TGTGCCAGCTCACCAGGCTCAGGGACGGTCTATGGCTACACCTTC. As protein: CASSPGSGTVYGYTF.

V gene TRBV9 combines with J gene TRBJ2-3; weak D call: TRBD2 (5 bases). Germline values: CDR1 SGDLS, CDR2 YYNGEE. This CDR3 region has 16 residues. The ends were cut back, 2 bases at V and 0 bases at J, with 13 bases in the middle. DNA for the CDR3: TGTGCCAGCAGCGTTGTCAGCGGACCTAGCACAGATACGCAGTATTTT. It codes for CASSVVSGPSTDTQYF. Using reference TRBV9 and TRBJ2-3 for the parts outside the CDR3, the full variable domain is DSGVTQTPKHLITATGQRVTLRCSPRSGDLSVYWYQQSLDQGLQFLIQYYNGEERAKGNILERFSAQQFPDLHSELNLSSLELGDSALYFCASSVVSGPSTDTQYFGPGTRLTVL.

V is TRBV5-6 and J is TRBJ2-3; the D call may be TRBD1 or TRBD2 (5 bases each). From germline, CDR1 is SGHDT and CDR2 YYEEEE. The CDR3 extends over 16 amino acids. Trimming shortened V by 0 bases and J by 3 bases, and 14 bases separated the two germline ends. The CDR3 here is CASSLDPGPLTDTQYF. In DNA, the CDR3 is TGTGCCAGCAGCTTGGACCCGGGACCACTAACAGATACGCAGTATTTT. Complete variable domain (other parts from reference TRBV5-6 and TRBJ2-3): DAGVTQSPTHLIKTRGQQVTLRCSPKSGHDTVSWYQQALGQGPQFIFQYYEEEERQRGNFPDRFSGHQFPNYSSELNVNALLLGDSALYLCASSLDPGPLTDTQYFGPGTRLTVL.

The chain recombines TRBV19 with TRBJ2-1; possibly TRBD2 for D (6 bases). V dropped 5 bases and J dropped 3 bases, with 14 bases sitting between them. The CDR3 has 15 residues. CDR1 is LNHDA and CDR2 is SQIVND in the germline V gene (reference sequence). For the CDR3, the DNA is TGTGCCAGTAGTTCGGAGGGCCGATTCTACAATGAGCAGTTCTTC. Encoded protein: CASSSEGRFYNEQFF.

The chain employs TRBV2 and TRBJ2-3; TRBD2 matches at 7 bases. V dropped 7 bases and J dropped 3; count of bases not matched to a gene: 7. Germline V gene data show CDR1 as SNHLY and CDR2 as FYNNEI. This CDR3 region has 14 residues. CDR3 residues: CASIYGEGTDTQYF. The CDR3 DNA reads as TGTGCCAGCATTTACGGGGAGGGGACAGATACGCAGTATTTT.

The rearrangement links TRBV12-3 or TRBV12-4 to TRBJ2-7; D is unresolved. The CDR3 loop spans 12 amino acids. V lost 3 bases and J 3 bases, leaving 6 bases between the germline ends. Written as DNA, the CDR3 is TGTGCCAGCAGTTTGGGGTTCTACGAGCAGTACTTC. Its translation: CASSLGFYEQYF.

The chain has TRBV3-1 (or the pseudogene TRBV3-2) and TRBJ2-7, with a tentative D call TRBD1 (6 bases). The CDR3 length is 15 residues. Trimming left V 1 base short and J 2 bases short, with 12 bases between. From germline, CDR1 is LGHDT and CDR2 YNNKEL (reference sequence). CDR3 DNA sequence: TGTGCCAGCAGCCAAGGAGGCAGGGGAGCCTACGAGCAGTACTTC. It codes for CASSQGGRGAYEQYF.

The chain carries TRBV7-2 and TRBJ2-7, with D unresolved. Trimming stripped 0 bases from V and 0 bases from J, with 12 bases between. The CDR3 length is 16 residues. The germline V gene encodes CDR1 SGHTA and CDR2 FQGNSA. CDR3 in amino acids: CASSLASEISSYEQYF. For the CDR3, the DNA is TGTGCCAGCAGCTTAGCTTCCGAAATTAGCTCCTACGAGCAGTACTTC. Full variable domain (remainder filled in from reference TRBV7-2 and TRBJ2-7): GAGVSQSPSNKVTEKGKDVELRCDPISGHTALYWYRQSLGQGLEFLIYFQGNSAPDKSGLPSDRFSAERTGGSVSTLTIQRTQQEDSAVYLCASSLASEISSYEQYFGPGTRLTVT.

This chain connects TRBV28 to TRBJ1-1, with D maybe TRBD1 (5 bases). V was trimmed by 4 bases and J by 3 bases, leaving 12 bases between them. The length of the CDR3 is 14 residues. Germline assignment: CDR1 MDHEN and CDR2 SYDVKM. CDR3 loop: CASSSRGGDTEAFF. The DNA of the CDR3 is TGTGCCAGCAGTTCTAGGGGAGGAGACACTGAAGCTTTCTTT.

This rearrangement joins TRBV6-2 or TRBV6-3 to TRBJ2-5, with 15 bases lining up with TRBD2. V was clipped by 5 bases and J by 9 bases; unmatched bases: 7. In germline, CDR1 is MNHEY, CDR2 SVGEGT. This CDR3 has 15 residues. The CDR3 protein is CASSQGTSGGLSQYF. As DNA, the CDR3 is TGTGCCAGCAGTCAGGGGACTAGCGGGGGGTTATCCCAGTACTTC.

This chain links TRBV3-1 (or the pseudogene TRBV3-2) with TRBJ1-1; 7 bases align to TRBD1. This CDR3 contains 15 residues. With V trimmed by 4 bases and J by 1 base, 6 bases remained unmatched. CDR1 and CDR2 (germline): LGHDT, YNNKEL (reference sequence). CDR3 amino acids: CASSRTGQANTEAFF. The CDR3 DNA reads TGTGCCAGCAGCCGAACCGGACAGGCGAACACTGAAGCTTTCTTT.

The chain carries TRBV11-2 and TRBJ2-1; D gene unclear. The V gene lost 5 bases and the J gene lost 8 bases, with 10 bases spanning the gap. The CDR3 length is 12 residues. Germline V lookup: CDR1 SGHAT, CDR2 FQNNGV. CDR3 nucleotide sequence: TGTGCCAGCAGCCCAACGGGCGATGAGCAGTTCTTC. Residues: CASSPTGDEQFF.

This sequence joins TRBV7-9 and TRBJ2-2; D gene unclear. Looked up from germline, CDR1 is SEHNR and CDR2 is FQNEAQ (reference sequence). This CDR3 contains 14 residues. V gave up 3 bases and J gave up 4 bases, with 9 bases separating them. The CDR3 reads CASSFAQTTGELFF. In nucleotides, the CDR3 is TGTGCCAGCAGCTTTGCACAGACCACCGGGGAGCTGTTTTTT.

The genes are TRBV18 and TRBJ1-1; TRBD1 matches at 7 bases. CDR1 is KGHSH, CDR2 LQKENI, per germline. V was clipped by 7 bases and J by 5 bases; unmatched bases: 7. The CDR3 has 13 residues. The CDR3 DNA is TGTGCCAGCTACACAGGGGTGAGGACTGAAGCTTTCTTT. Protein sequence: CASYTGVRTEAFF.

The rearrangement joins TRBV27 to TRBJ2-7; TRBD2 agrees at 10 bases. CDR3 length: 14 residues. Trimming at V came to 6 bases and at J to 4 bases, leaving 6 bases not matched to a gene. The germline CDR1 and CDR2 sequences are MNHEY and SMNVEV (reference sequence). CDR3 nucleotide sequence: TGTGCCAGCAGCCTAGCGGGAGCAACTTACGAGCAGTACTTC. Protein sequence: CASSLAGATYEQYF.

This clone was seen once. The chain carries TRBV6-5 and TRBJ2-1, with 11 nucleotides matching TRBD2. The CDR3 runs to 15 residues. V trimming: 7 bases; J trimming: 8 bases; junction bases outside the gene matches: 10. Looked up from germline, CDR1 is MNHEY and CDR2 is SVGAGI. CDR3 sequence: CASTELAGGGYEQFF. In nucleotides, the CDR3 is TGTGCCAGCACCGAGCTAGCGGGGGGAGGGTATGAGCAGTTCTTC.

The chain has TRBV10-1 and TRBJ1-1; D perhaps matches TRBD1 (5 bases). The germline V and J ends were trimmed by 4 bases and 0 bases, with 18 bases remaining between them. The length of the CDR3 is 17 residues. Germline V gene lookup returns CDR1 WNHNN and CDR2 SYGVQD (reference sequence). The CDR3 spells CASSGRGVMGLNTEAFF. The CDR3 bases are TGCGCCAGCAGTGGCAGAGGGGTTATGGGACTGAACACTGAAGCTTTCTTT.

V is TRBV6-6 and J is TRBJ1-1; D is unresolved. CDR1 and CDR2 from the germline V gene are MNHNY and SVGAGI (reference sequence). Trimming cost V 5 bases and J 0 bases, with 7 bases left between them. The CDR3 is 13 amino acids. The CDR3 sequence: CASSPGMNTEAFF. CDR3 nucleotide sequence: TGTGCCAGCAGTCCAGGCATGAACACTGAAGCTTTCTTT.

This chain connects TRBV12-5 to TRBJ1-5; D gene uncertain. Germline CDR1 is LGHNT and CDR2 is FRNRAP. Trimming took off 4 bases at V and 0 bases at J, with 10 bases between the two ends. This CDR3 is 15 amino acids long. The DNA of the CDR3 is TGTGCTAGTGGTTCCAGACGGGATAGCAATCAGCCCCAGCATTTT. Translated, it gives CASGSRRDSNQPQHF.

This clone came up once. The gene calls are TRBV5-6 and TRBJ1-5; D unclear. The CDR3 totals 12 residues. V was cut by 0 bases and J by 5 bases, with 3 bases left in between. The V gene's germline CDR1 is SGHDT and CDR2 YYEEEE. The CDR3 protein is CASSLAHQPQHF. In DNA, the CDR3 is TGTGCCAGCAGCTTGGCCCATCAGCCCCAGCATTTT. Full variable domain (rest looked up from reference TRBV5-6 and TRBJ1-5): DAGVTQSPTHLIKTRGQQVTLRCSPKSGHDTVSWYQQALGQGPQFIFQYYEEEERQRGNFPDRFSGHQFPNYSSELNVNALLLGDSALYLCASSLAHQPQHFGDGTRLSIL.

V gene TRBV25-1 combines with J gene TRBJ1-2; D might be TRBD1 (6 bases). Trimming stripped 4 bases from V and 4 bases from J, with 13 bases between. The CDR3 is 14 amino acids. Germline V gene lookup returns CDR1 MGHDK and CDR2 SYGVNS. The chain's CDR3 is CASSGMGAGYGYTF. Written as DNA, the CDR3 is TGTGCCAGCAGTGGTATGGGGGCCGGCTATGGCTACACCTTC.

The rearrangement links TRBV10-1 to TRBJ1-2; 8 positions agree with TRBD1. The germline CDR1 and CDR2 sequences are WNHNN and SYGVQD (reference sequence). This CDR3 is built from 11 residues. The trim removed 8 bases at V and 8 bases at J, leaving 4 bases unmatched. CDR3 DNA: TGCGCCAGCGGACAGGGAAGCGGCTACACCTTC. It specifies CASGQGSGYTF.

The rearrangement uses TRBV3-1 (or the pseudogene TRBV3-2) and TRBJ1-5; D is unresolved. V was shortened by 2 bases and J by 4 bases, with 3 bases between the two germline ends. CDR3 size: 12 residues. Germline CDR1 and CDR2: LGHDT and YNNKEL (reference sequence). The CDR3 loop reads CASSQPNQPQHF. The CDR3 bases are TGTGCCAGCAGCCAACCAAATCAGCCCCAGCATTTT.